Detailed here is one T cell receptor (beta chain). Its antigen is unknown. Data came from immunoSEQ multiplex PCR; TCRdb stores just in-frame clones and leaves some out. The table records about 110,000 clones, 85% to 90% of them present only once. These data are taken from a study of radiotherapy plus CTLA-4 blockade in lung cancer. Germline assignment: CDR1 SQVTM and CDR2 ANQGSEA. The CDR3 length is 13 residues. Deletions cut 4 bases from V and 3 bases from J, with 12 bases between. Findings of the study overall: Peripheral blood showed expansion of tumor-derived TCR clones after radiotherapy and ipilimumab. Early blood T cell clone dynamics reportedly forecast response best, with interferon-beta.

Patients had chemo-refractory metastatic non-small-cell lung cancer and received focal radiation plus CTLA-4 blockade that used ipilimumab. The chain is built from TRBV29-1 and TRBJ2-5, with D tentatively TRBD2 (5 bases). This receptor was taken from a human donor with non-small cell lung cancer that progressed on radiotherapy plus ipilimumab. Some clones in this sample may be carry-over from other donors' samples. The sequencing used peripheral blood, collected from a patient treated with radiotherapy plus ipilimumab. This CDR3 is CSVVLDSKETQYF. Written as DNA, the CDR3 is TGCAGCGTTGTACTAGACTCTAAAGAGACCCAGTACTTC.